This TCR beta chain came from a study of OX40 agonist ivuxolimab in advanced cancers. For the study at large: The treatment was a fully human IgG2 OX40 agonist, ivuxolimab.

Germline-derived CDR1 and CDR2 are MNHNS and SASEGT. V lost 5 bases, J lost 4 bases, and 14 bases lay in between. The CDR3 sequence is 14 residues long. Sequenced by immunoSEQ multiplex PCR; TCRdb stores in-frame clones only, minus some. The sample shows tens of thousands of clones, roughly nine tenths of them seen only once. This chain uses TRBV6-1 with TRBJ1-2; D might be TRBD1 (5 bases). This TCR came from an adult with an advanced solid tumor such as melanoma, head and neck, liver or kidney cancer. This specimen consisted of CD4+ or CD8+ T cells sorted from blood, obtained in a trial of the OX40 agonist ivuxolimab. The CDR3 is CASSSTGGAYGYTF. The CDR3 coding sequence is TGTGCCAGCAGTTCTACCGGGGGAGCCTATGGCTACACCTTC.